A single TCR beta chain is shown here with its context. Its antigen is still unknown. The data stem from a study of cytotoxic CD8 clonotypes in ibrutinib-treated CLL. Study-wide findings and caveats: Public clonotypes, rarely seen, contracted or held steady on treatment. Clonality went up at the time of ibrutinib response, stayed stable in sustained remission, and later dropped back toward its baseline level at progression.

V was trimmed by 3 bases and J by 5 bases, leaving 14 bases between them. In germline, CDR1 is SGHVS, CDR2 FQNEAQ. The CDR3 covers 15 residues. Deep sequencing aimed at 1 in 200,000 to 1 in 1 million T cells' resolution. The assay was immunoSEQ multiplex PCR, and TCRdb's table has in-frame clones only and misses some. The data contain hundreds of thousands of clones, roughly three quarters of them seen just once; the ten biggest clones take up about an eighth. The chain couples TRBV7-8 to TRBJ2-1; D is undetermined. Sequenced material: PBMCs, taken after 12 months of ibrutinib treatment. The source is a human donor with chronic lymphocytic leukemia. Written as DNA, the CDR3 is TGTGCCAGCAGCTTTGCGGCGACCTTTAACAATGAGCAGTTCTTC. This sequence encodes CASSFAATFNNEQFF.